This T cell receptor beta chain appears in the sequencing data of a study of technical replicates of blood from four donors. Repertoires were generated with immunoSEQ multiplex PCR, while TCRdb's copy carries only in-frame clones and drops some. The sample lists approximately 79,000 clones, 91% occurring once. The CDR3 runs 15 residues. Trimming removed 4 bases from V and 4 bases from J, with 14 bases in between. The germline CDR1 and CDR2 sequences are LGHNA and YNFKEQ. The sequence came from a human donor in good health. The sequenced material came from T cells isolated from PBMCs. The chain joins TRBV4-2 to TRBJ1-3; D gene ambiguous. CDR3 protein: CASSRNQAPGNTIYF. Here the CDR3 DNA reads TGTGCCAGCAGCCGGAATCAGGCGCCCGGAAACACCATATATTTT.